Below are 2 T cell receptor beta chains sequenced from a single sample in a study of radiation and T cells in renal cell carcinoma. The repertoire was sequenced with immunoSEQ multiplex PCR; TCRdb's copy has only in-frame clones and lacks some. The sample yields tens of thousands of clones, 75% to 85% seen once. Regarding time point: blood 2 weeks post-SBRT. Stated treatment: 15 Gy SBRT to primary tumor, nephrectomy 4 weeks later. The specimen was blood, collected from a patient whose treatment included radiotherapy and nephrectomy. These TCRs come from a woman aged 70-85 years with renal cell carcinoma.

The chain combines TRBV27 with TRBJ2-4; D may match TRBD1 or TRBD2 (6 bases each). Germline V gene sequence: CDR1 MNHEY, CDR2 SMNVEV (reference sequence). Trimming took off 6 bases at V and 10 bases at J, with 25 bases between the two ends. This CDR3 has 16 amino acids. The chain's CDR3 is CASRDFRGPPELIQYF. DNA of the CDR3: TGTGCCAGCAGGGACTTCCGGGGGCCCCCAGAGTTGATTCAGTACTTC.

V and J are TRBV6-1 and TRBJ2-1; D gene unclear. Trimming shortened V by 7 bases and J by 9 bases, and 16 bases separated the two germline ends. The CDR3 length is 13 residues. Germline-derived CDR1 and CDR2 are MNHNS and SASEGT. CDR3 sequence reads: CASIVLNDAEQFF. As DNA, the CDR3 is TGTGCCAGCATTGTCCTAAATGATGCTGAGCAGTTCTTC.